Presented here are 27 T cell receptor beta chains from one specimen sequenced in a study of beta chain features in type 1 diabetes. Whole-study results and caveats: Shortening of TCRB CDR3s, moderate but significant, appeared in all four CD4+ subsets of Type 1 diabetes patients.

Every bit of the isolated RNA underwent reverse transcription, so sequencing read expressed TCRB transcripts. Sequencing was performed with immunoSEQ multiplex PCR; in TCRdb, only in-frame clones are kept and a portion is missing. The sample holds roughly 260,000 clones, roughly 21% seen once. Their antigen targets remain unknown. The sample comprised naive CD4+ T cells from blood. The receptors originated from a woman in her 40s with type 1 diabetes.

This clone was counted between two and nine times. The CDR3 protein is CALGTGVNSYEQYF. The CDR3 DNA reads as TGTGCCTTAGGGACAGGGGTAAACTCCTACGAGCAGTACTTC. V usage is TRBV28 and J usage is TRBJ2-7, with 10 bases that match TRBD1. CDR3 length: 14 amino acids. Trimming took 11 bases from V and 0 from J; bases not matched to a gene: 7. The germline V gene encodes CDR1 MDHEN and CDR2 SYDVKM.

The chain links TRBV4-3 to TRBJ2-2; D might be TRBD2 (6 bases). CDR1 is LGHNA and CDR2 is YSLEER in the germline V gene. The CDR3 has 15 residues. V was shortened by 0 bases and J by 2 bases, with 7 bases between the two germline ends. The DNA for the CDR3 is TGCGCCAGCAGCCAAGAGCGGGAAAACACCGGGGAGCTGTTTTTT. It translates to CASSQERENTGELFF.

The V gene is TRBV6-5, the J gene TRBJ1-6; D is perhaps TRBD1 (5 bases). This CDR3 comprises 13 residues. V shed 7 bases and J shed 8 bases, with 12 bases lying between them. CDR1 is MNHEY and CDR2 is SVGAGI in the germline V gene. The CDR3 DNA follows: TGTGCCAGCACTCAGGGCCTGGATTCACCCCTCCACTTT. It codes for CASTQGLDSPLHF.

This clone showed up just a few times. The rearrangement joins TRBV6-6 to TRBJ2-6, with D maybe TRBD2 (6 bases). V was clipped by 8 bases and J by 0 bases, with 8 bases between them. Germline V gene data show CDR1 as MNHNY and CDR2 as SVGAGI (reference sequence). This CDR3 has 14 amino acids. The CDR3 protein is CASGGASGANVLTF. The CDR3 coding sequence is TGTGCCAGCGGAGGGGCCTCTGGGGCCAACGTCCTGACTTTC.

This chain joins TRBV30 and TRBJ1-4; D is ambiguous. V lost 8 bases, J lost 7 bases, and 14 bases lay in between. Germline V gives CDR1 GTSNPN, CDR2 SVGIG (reference sequence). CDR3 length: 12 residues. CDR3 in amino acids: CAVERGGEKLFF. The CDR3, as DNA: TGTGCCGTCGAGCGAGGAGGTGAAAAACTGTTTTTT.

This clone turned up a few times. The chain carries TRBV29-1 and TRBJ2-6, with TRBD1 as a possible D gene (5 bases). The length of the CDR3 is 14 residues. CDR1 and CDR2 from the germline V gene are SQVTM and ANQGSEA. Deletions cut 3 bases from V and 4 bases from J, with 10 bases between. For the CDR3, the DNA is TGCAGCGTTGATGAAGGGGCCGGGGCCAACGTCCTGACTTTC. This encodes CSVDEGAGANVLTF.

The rearrangement joins TRBV10-3 to TRBJ2-1; 11 bases agree with TRBD2. Germline trimming cut 3 bases from V and 8 bases from J; bases unmatched to any gene: 6. The length of the CDR3 is 15 residues. CDR1 and CDR2 from the germline V gene are ENHRY and SYGVKD. The CDR3 nucleotides are TGTGCCATCAGTGATTCTAGCGGGAGGATCGATGAGCAGTTCTTC. Translated: CAISDSSGRIDEQFF.

This clone was recorded a few times. The chain combines TRBV28 with TRBJ1-2; no reliable D call. This CDR3 is built from 12 residues. V lost 7 bases, J lost 8 bases, and 14 bases lay in between. Germline values: CDR1 MDHEN, CDR2 SYDVKM. CDR3 bases: TGTGCCAGCAACGAGGGAATGGGAGGCTACACCTTC. It is translated as CASNEGMGGYTF.

This clone was found a few times. The chain couples TRBV27 to TRBJ1-2; D not resolved. Germline CDR1 and CDR2: MNHEY and SMNVEV (reference sequence). This CDR3 is 16 amino acids long. The V gene lost 0 bases and the J gene lost 2 bases, with 13 bases spanning the gap. CDR3 sequence: CASSLSGRSANYGYTF. The CDR3 coding sequence is TGTGCCAGCAGTTTATCAGGCCGAAGCGCCAACTATGGCTACACCTTC.

V usage is TRBV19 and J usage is TRBJ2-1; the match to TRBD2 covers 11 bases. The CDR3 has 14 amino acids. Germline trimming cut 6 bases from V and 9 bases from J; bases unmatched to any gene: 7. CDR1 and CDR2 from the germline V gene are LNHDA and SQIVND (reference sequence). The CDR3 DNA is TGTGCCAGTAGACCCGGGACTAGCGGAGCTGAGCAGTTCTTC. Translated, it gives CASRPGTSGAEQFF.

As regards this clone: Within the sample, other DNA sequences also encode this same CDR3. The chain couples TRBV7-2 to TRBJ2-3; no reliable D call. This CDR3 has 12 residues. V lost 5 bases to trimming and J lost 0 bases, with 3 bases between them. Germline loops: CDR1 SGHTA, CDR2 FQGNSA. DNA of the CDR3: TGTGCCAGCAGCCTGAGCACAGATACGCAGTATTTT. Protein sequence: CASSLSTDTQYF.

This clone has just a few counts. The rearrangement uses TRBV6-6 and TRBJ2-7; 8 positions agree with TRBD1. The V and J ends lost 4 bases and 9 bases, in that order; junction bases with no gene match: 11. The V gene's germline CDR1 is MNHNY and CDR2 SVGAGI (reference sequence). The CDR3 extends over 14 amino acids. The CDR3 loop reads CASSSGTGITRQYF. The CDR3 DNA is TGTGCCAGCAGTTCCGGGACAGGCATTACGAGGCAGTACTTC.

This clone has a handful of counts. The V and J genes are TRBV30 and TRBJ1-5, with D possibly matching TRBD1 (5 bases). Germline loops: CDR1 GTSNPN, CDR2 SVGIG (reference sequence). V lost 1 base and J 0 bases, leaving 10 bases between the germline ends. The CDR3 runs to 15 residues. The CDR3 protein is CAWSESTVSNQPQHF. In nucleotides, the CDR3 is TGTGCCTGGAGTGAGTCGACAGTTAGCAATCAGCCCCAGCATTTT.

The chain combines TRBV7-3 with TRBJ2-1; TRBD1 matches at 8 bases. Germline lookup yields CDR1 SGHTA and CDR2 FQGTGA. The CDR3 has 13 residues. V gave up 3 bases and J gave up 8 bases; unmatched junction bases: 3. Here the CDR3 reads CASSLDRDDEQFF. In nucleotides, the CDR3 is TGTGCCAGCAGCTTGGACAGGGACGATGAGCAGTTCTTC.

The chain joins TRBV28 to TRBJ2-7; possible D gene TRBD1, 6 bases. This CDR3 comprises 12 residues. CDR1 and CDR2 (germline): MDHEN, SYDVKM. V lost 6 bases and J lost 3, with 9 bases in between. CDR3 residues: CASRAQGYEQYF. The CDR3 DNA sequence: TGTGCCAGCAGGGCACAGGGCTACGAGCAGTACTTC.

The V gene is TRBV4-2, the J gene TRBJ2-7; 9 positions match TRBD2. V lost 1 base and J lost 5; bases outside the gene matches: 0. There are 13 residues in the CDR3. Germline V gene sequence: CDR1 LGHNA, CDR2 YNFKEQ. CDR3: CASSQGGGDEQYF. The CDR3, as DNA: TGTGCCAGCAGCCAAGGCGGGGGGGACGAGCAGTACTTC.

The chain joins TRBV9 to TRBJ2-1; 7 positions match TRBD1. CDR3 length equals 17 residues. V was clipped by 3 bases and J by 5 bases; unmatched bases: 14. In germline, CDR1 is SGDLS, CDR2 YYNGEE. The CDR3 DNA follows: TGTGCCAGCAGCGCCCCCTTCGACAGGGCCGGAAACAATGAGCAGTTCTTC. Protein: CASSAPFDRAGNNEQFF.

This clone has more than one count but fewer than ten. The J gene is TRBJ2-2, the V gene TRBV7-9; D is possibly TRBD1 (5 bases). The CDR3 is made up of 16 amino acids. The germline V gene encodes CDR1 SEHNR and CDR2 FQNEAQ (reference sequence). Deletions cut 1 base from V and 2 bases from J, with 11 bases between. In DNA form, the CDR3 reads TGTGCCAGCAGCTTAGTGGGGCCAACTAACACCGGGGAGCTGTTTTTT. Translation gives CASSLVGPTNTGELFF.

This clone was observed a handful of times. The genes are TRBV5-4 and TRBJ2-1; 10 bases agree with TRBD2. There are 14 residues in the CDR3. J was trimmed by 9 bases and V by 0 bases; bases with no gene match: 3. Germline lookup yields CDR1 SGHNT and CDR2 YYREEE (reference sequence). For the CDR3, the DNA is TGTGCCAGCAGCTTGGAGATAGCGGGAGGTGAGCAGTTCTTC. As protein: CASSLEIAGGEQFF.

The gene calls are TRBV7-9 and TRBJ2-1; 7 bases match TRBD2. This CDR3 is built from 17 residues. The V gene's germline CDR1 is SEHNR and CDR2 FQNEAQ (reference sequence). J was trimmed by 0 bases and V by 5 bases; bases with no gene match: 10. The CDR3, as DNA: TGTGCCAGCAGCCCTGGGGGGGGTGCCAGCTCCTACAATGAGCAGTTCTTC. This encodes CASSPGGGASSYNEQFF.

V usage is TRBV30 and J usage is TRBJ1-2; possible D gene TRBD1, 5 bases. CDR3 length equals 13 residues. CDR1 and CDR2 from the germline V gene are GTSNPN and SVGIG (reference sequence). Deletions cut 0 bases from V and 8 bases from J, with 13 bases between. The CDR3 spells CAWSVQDRTGYTF. The CDR3 DNA reads TGTGCCTGGAGTGTACAGGACCGGACGGGCTACACCTTC.

This chain links TRBV7-9 with TRBJ2-1; D call uncertain. This CDR3 spans 15 amino acids. V shed 6 bases and J shed 0 bases, with 12 bases lying between them. Germline V gene lookup returns CDR1 SEHNR and CDR2 FQNEAQ (reference sequence). The CDR3 is CASRTRGSSYNEQFF. The CDR3, as DNA: TGTGCCAGCAGGACCCGAGGAAGCTCCTACAATGAGCAGTTCTTC.

This clone was found a few times. The CDR3 sequence is CATLVRQGAYEQYF. CDR3 in DNA: TGTGCCACCCTGGTCCGACAGGGAGCCTACGAGCAGTACTTC. V is TRBV28 and J is TRBJ2-7; 7 bases match TRBD1. The J segment lost 2 bases and the V segment lost 10 bases, leaving 11 bases of the junction unmatched. The CDR3 covers 14 residues. Germline CDR1 MDHEN, CDR2 SYDVKM.

Only a few counts were recorded for this clone. J is TRBJ2-7 and V is TRBV18; D remains unclear. The germline V gene has CDR1 KGHSH and CDR2 LQKENI. The V end was cut by 3 bases, the J end by 3 bases, with 3 bases between. The CDR3 is 11 amino acids. The CDR3 region is CASSPNYEQYF. CDR3 in DNA: TGTGCCAGCTCACCTAACTACGAGCAGTACTTC.

For the CDR3, the DNA is TGTGCCAGCACTAGGACAGCCTATAGCAATCAGCCCCAGCATTTT. Protein: CASTRTAYSNQPQHF. The V and J genes are TRBV2 and TRBJ1-5, with a tentative D call TRBD1 (6 bases). There are 15 residues in the CDR3. V lost 7 bases and J lost 0, with 13 bases in between. Per the germline V gene, CDR1 is SNHLY and CDR2 is FYNNEI.

This sequence joins TRBV1 and TRBJ2-7; TRBD2 is the table's D call and was not checked against the DNA. TRBV1 is flagged as a pseudogene. The CDR3 spans 15 residues. The CDR3, as DNA: TGCACCAGCAGCCAAGCTTTACCGACTGCCTACGAGCAGTACTTC. This translates into CTSSQALPTAYEQYF.

The chain links TRBV2 to TRBJ1-1; no definite D call. Germline V gene lookup returns CDR1 SNHLY and CDR2 FYNNEI. This CDR3 has 13 residues. The germline V and J ends were trimmed by 5 bases and 1 base, with 8 bases remaining between them. Written as DNA, the CDR3 is TGTGCCAGCAGTTCGACAAGGAACACTGAAGCTTTCTTT. This codes for CASSSTRNTEAFF. Drawing the rest from reference TRBV2 and TRBJ1-1, the complete variable domain is EPEVTQTPSHQVTQMGQEVILRCVPISNHLYFYWYRQILGQKVEFLVSFYNNEISEKSEIFDDQFSVERPDGSNFTLKIRSTKLEDSAMYFCASSSTRNTEAFFGQGTRLTVV.